The 21 T cell receptor beta chains presented below share a single source sample, sequenced in a study of blood T cell repertoires in COVID-19. Clones were read by immunoSEQ multiplex PCR, and TCRdb kept only the in-frame ones, dropping some. The sample includes 170,000 or so clones, 80% to 90% of them seen just once. Material: peripheral blood. All receptors derive from a man younger than 35 who had recovered from COVID-19.

The chain carries TRBV5-1 and TRBJ2-1, with TRBD2 matching 7 bases. Germline V CDR1 and CDR2: SGHRS, YFSETQ. The CDR3 extends over 15 amino acids. V dropped 5 bases and J dropped 6; count of bases not matched to a gene: 11. The CDR3 sequence: CASSWRETPLNEQFF. CDR3 sequence (DNA): TGCGCCAGCAGTTGGCGGGAGACCCCCCTCAATGAGCAGTTCTTC.

The CDR3 DNA sequence: TGTGCCAGCAGCCAAGGGGAGACCGGGCTCTACGAGCAGTACTTC. The encoded protein is CASSQGETGLYEQYF. The chain uses TRBV4-2 and TRBJ2-7; TRBD2 might be the D (5 bases). The V end lost 1 base, the J end lost 3 bases, and 13 bases lay between the germline ends. The CDR3 spans 15 residues. Germline V gene sequence: CDR1 LGHNA, CDR2 YNFKEQ.

This chain links TRBV6-5 with TRBJ2-5; 9 bases map to TRBD1. With 2 bases clipped from V and 4 bases from J, the junction kept 5 bases outside the gene matches. Per the germline V gene, CDR1 is MNHEY and CDR2 is SVGAGI. The CDR3 has 15 residues. CDR3 in DNA: TGTGCCAGCAGTTACGGGGGACAGGGTGGAGAGACCCAGTACTTC. Amino acids: CASSYGGQGGETQYF.

This clone was recorded a few times. This sequence joins TRBV6-2 or TRBV6-3 and TRBJ2-5; possible D gene TRBD2, 5 bases. CDR3 length equals 12 residues. CDR1 is MNHEY, CDR2 SVGEGT, per germline. The V end was cut by 4 bases, the J end by 5 bases, with 8 bases between. CDR3 nucleotide sequence: TGTGCCAGCAGTTCGGTAGCGGAGACCCAGTACTTC. This gives the protein CASSSVAETQYF.

This sequence joins TRBV7-2 and TRBJ2-1, with 7 bases identical to TRBD1. Trimming removed 8 bases from V and 8 bases from J; junction bases left unmatched: 12. The CDR3 runs to 14 residues. Germline V gene lookup returns CDR1 SGHTA and CDR2 FQGNSA. The CDR3 region is CASLPGQTSYEQFF. The CDR3 DNA sequence: TGTGCCAGCCTACCGGGACAGACGTCCTATGAGCAGTTCTTC.

The chain couples TRBV3-1 (or the pseudogene TRBV3-2) to TRBJ1-4; D is possibly TRBD1 (5 bases). V dropped 5 bases and J dropped 12 bases, with 16 bases sitting between them. Germline V gives CDR1 LGHDT, CDR2 YNNKEL (reference sequence). The CDR3 is 13 residues long. This chain's CDR3 is CASSFLRAAQLFF. In nucleotides, the CDR3 is TGTGCCAGCAGCTTTCTCAGGGCCGCCCAACTGTTTTTT.

This clone turned up a few times. The sample carries other DNA sequences with the same CDR3. The CDR3 loop reads CASSLNPSNTEAFF. The CDR3 DNA is TGTGCCAGCAGCTTAAATCCCAGTAACACTGAAGCTTTCTTT. The chain employs TRBV7-3 and TRBJ1-1; D is unclear. The CDR3 sequence is 14 residues long. The germline V and J ends were trimmed by 1 base and 2 bases, with 8 bases remaining between them. Germline V gives CDR1 SGHTA, CDR2 FQGTGA.

This sequence joins TRBV6-5 and TRBJ2-2, with D perhaps matching TRBD2 (5 bases). CDR1 is MNHEY, CDR2 SVGAGI, per germline. CDR3 size: 14 residues. V was pared by 6 bases and J by 2 bases, with 10 bases between. The CDR3 reads CASRRSGNTGELFF. The DNA for the CDR3 is TGTGCCAGCAGAAGAAGCGGTAACACCGGGGAGCTGTTTTTT.

The chain employs TRBV11-2 and TRBJ2-5; 8 bases agree with TRBD2. Unmatched junction bases numbered 5, after V lost 0 bases and J lost 5 bases. CDR3 length: 15 amino acids. Germline V gene sequence: CDR1 SGHAT, CDR2 FQNNGV. DNA of the CDR3: TGTGCCAGCAGCTTAGATGGACTAGCTGTTGAGACCCAGTACTTC. It specifies CASSLDGLAVETQYF.

For the CDR3, the DNA is TGTGCCAGCATTCGCACCGGGGAGCTGTTTTTT. Amino acid sequence: CASIRTGELFF. The J gene is TRBJ2-2, the V gene TRBV6-5; no definite D call. Trimming took 7 bases from V and 4 from J, leaving 4 bases between them. The CDR3 contains 11 residues. Germline-derived CDR1 and CDR2 are MNHEY and SVGAGI.

This chain joins TRBV4-1 and TRBJ2-2; possibly TRBD2 for D (5 bases). With 0 bases removed from V and 5 bases from J, the gap between germline ends came to 13 bases. CDR1 is MGHRA and CDR2 is YSYEKL in the germline V gene. The CDR3 spans 16 residues. DNA of the CDR3: TGCGCCAGCAGCCAAGAAGGGCAGCGGCCGACCGGGGAGCTGTTTTTT. This sequence encodes CASSQEGQRPTGELFF.

This clone was counted a single time. The chain is built from TRBV7-9 and TRBJ2-2; 10 bases fit TRBD2. V shed 5 bases and J 3 bases; nucleotides not matched to a gene: 12. There are 18 residues in the CDR3. The germline V gene encodes CDR1 SEHNR and CDR2 FQNEAQ (reference sequence). CDR3 DNA sequence: TGTGCCAGCAGCCCCCGGGAGATGACTAGCGGGTACACCGGGGAGCTGTTTTTT. Its protein is CASSPREMTSGYTGELFF.

The V gene is TRBV6-6, the J gene TRBJ2-7; perhaps TRBD1 as D (5 bases). From germline, CDR1 is MNHNY and CDR2 SVGAGI (reference sequence). This CDR3 region has 15 residues. With 5 bases removed from V and 1 base from J, the gap between germline ends came to 15 bases. The CDR3 DNA follows: TGTGCCAGCAGTGGAGTGGTGCAGGGTTCCTACGAGCAGTACTTC. The encoded protein is CASSGVVQGSYEQYF.

The chain joins TRBV15 to TRBJ2-7; tentatively, D is TRBD2 (5 bases). Trimming stripped 0 bases from V and 6 bases from J, with 12 bases between. The CDR3 is 14 amino acids. CDR1 is LNHNV, CDR2 YYDKDF, per germline (reference sequence). CDR3 nucleotide sequence: TGTGCCACCAGCAGAGATCCCATGGACTTCGAGCAGTACTTC. Encoded protein: CATSRDPMDFEQYF.

The chain combines TRBV23-1 with TRBJ1-5, with 9 bases lining up with TRBD1. TRBV23-1 is flagged as an ORF with uncertain function. The CDR3 extends over 19 amino acids. After removal of 0 bases from V and 2 bases from J, the junction contained 11 bases not matched to a gene. The CDR3 reads CASSQSLQGALRGNQPQHF. Written as DNA, the CDR3 is TGCGCCAGCAGTCAATCCCTACAGGGGGCCCTCAGGGGCAATCAGCCCCAGCATTTT.

The chain has TRBV7-3 and TRBJ2-3; D gene ambiguous. CDR1 and CDR2 from the germline V gene are SGHTA and FQGTGA. The CDR3 is made up of 12 amino acids. Trimming removed 3 bases at V and 4 bases at J, with 5 bases between. The CDR3 DNA reads TGTGCCAGCAGCTTTCGGGCAGATACGCAGTATTTT. This translates into CASSFRADTQYF.

The J gene is TRBJ2-3, the V gene TRBV9; the D gene is possibly TRBD2 (5 bases). Germline-derived CDR1 and CDR2 are SGDLS and YYNGEE. There are 15 residues in the CDR3. With 0 bases removed from V and 5 bases from J, the gap between germline ends came to 13 bases. The CDR3 bases are TGTGCCAGCAGCGTAGATGGGCGGGCGGGAGATACGCAGTATTTT. It yields the protein CASSVDGRAGDTQYF.

The chain is built from TRBV19 and TRBJ1-2; D might be TRBD1 (5 bases). From germline, CDR1 is LNHDA and CDR2 SQIVND (reference sequence). V was cut by 5 bases and J by 8 bases, with 18 bases left in between. The CDR3 length is 14 residues. The CDR3 bases are TGTGCCAGTAGTCGACAGCAGACCGCCTGGGGCTACACCTTC. Encoded protein: CASSRQQTAWGYTF.

The V call is TRBV27, the J call TRBJ1-5, with 9 bases lining up with TRBD1. The CDR3 spans 14 residues. V lost 7 bases, J lost 1 base, and 2 bases stayed unmatched. Germline CDR1 MNHEY, CDR2 SMNVEV (reference sequence). CDR3 sequence (DNA): TGTGCCAGCAAACAGGGGGCGAGCAATCAGCCCCAGCATTTT. This translates into CASKQGASNQPQHF.

The chain joins TRBV6-1 to TRBJ1-1; a possible D gene is TRBD1 (5 bases). CDR3 length: 12 amino acids. Germline loops: CDR1 MNHNS, CDR2 SASEGT. The CDR3 reads CAVGRGNTEAFF. CDR3 DNA: TGTGCGGTAGGAAGGGGCAACACTGAAGCTTTCTTT.

The rearrangement joins TRBV9 to TRBJ2-2; perhaps TRBD2 as D (6 bases). The CDR3 sequence is 14 residues long. Per the germline V gene, CDR1 is SGDLS and CDR2 is YYNGEE. Deletions cut 4 bases from V and 6 bases from J, with 13 bases between. The CDR3 DNA sequence: TGTGCCAGCAGCACACCTAGCGTCCCCGGGGAGCTGTTTTTT. Translating gives CASSTPSVPGELFF.